The T cell receptor (beta chain) described here comes from a study of siplizumab effects on memory and regulatory T cells. The study's findings and limits: Alloreactive sequences tracing back to unstimulated CD4+ memory cells fell significantly with siplizumab. A minor fraction of alloreactive clones, and no more, mapped to unstimulated subsets.

As regards this clone: Its antigen is unidentified.

V was clipped by 2 bases and J by 3 bases; unmatched bases: 8. CDR1 and CDR2 (germline): SGHRS, YFSETQ. The CDR3 spans 17 residues. Assaying covered 10^5 or so TCR templates per sample. Measured with immunoSEQ multiplex PCR; TCRdb has only the in-frame clones, and not every one. This table holds about 100,000 clones, 94% found once. The rearrangement joins TRBV5-1 to TRBJ2-7; 13 nucleotides match TRBD2. The source is a human donor in good health. Specimen: non-Treg CD4+ T cells sorted from blood. For the CDR3, the DNA is TGCGCCAGCAGCTTCGGACTAGCGGGGGTCTGGAGCTACGAGCAGTACTTC. It translates to CASSFGLAGVWSYEQYF.